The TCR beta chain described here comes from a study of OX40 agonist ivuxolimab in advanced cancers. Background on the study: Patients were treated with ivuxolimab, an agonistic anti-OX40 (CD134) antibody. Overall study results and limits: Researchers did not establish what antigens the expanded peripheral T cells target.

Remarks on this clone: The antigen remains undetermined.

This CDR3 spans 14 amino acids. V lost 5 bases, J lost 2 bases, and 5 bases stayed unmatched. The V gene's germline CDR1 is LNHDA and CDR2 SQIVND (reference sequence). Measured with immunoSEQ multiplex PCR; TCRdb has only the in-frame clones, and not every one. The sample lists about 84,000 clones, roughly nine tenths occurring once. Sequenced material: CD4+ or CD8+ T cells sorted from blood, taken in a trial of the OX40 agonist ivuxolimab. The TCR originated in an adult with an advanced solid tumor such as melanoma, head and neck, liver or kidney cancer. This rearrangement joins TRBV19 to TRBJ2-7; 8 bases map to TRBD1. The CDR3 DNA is TGTGCCAGTAGTGGGCCGGACAGGGCCTACGAGCAGTACTTC. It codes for CASSGPDRAYEQYF.